This T cell receptor (beta chain) came from a study of T cells in Graves' hyperthyroidism and ophthalmopathy. On this clonotype itself: Its antigen is unidentified.

TCR beta CDR3 regions were amplified from RNA transcripts. A first-round RT-PCR of the TCR CDR3 used the HTBI primer set. From the multiplex PCR reads, TCRdb called clonotypes with MiXCR, one entry per CDR3 protein. The data show over 700,000 distinct CDR3 sequences, over 15% seen once. Initially, at the first diagnosis of hyperthyroidism and before any ophthalmopathy symptoms, blood was sampled. Germline CDR1 MNHNS, CDR2 SASEGT. The CDR3 has 15 amino acids. Trimming removed 6 bases from V and 2 bases from J, with 14 bases in between. Overall study findings and caveats: In validation, the model predicted ophthalmopathy. These predictions came a median about 6.5 months before onset. The majority of expanded thyroid clonotypes above 0.001 also appeared in blood.

Sequencing was performed on blood. The gene calls are TRBV6-1 and TRBJ1-3; D not certain. The sequence derives from a woman in her 50s with Graves' hyperthyroidism that later progressed to Graves' ophthalmopathy. Here the CDR3 DNA reads TGTGCCAGCAGATCCAGTTGGTCCCCTGGAAACACCATATATTTT. It is translated as CASRSSWSPGNTIYF.